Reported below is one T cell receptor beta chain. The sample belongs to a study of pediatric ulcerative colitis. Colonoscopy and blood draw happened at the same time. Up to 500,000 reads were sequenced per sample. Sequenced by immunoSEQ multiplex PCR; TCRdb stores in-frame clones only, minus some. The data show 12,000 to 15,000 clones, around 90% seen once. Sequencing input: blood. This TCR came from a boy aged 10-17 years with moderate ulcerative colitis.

The CDR3 is CASSWLRGDQETQYF. DNA of the CDR3: TGTGCCAGCAGTTGGCTCCGGGGAGATCAAGAGACCCAGTACTTC. The chain carries TRBV27 and TRBJ2-5; TRBD2 is a possible D gene (5 bases). CDR1 is MNHEY, CDR2 SMNVEV, per germline (reference sequence). The CDR3 is 15 amino acids. V was shortened by 4 bases and J by 2 bases, with 14 bases between the two germline ends.